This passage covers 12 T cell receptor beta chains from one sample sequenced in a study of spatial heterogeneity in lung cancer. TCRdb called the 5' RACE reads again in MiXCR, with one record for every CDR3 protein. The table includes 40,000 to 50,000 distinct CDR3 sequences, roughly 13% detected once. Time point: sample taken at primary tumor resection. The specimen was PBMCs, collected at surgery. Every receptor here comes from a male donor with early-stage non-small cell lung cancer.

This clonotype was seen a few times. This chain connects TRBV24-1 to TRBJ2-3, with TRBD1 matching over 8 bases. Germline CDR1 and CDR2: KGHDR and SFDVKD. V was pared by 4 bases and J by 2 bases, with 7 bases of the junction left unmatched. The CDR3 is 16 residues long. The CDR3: CATSEADRADTDTQYF. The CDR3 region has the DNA TGTGCCACCAGTGAGGCGGACAGGGCAGACACAGATACGCAGTATTTT.

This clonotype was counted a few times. CDR3 residues: CASSSLSGRTSVGELFF. The DNA of the CDR3 is TGTGCCAGCAGCTCCTTAAGCGGGAGGACCAGCGTCGGGGAGCTGTTTTTT. The V call is TRBV11-2, the J call TRBJ2-2; TRBD2 matches 9 bases. Per the germline V gene, CDR1 is SGHAT and CDR2 is FQNNGV. There are 17 residues in the CDR3. V lost 4 bases to trimming and J lost 7 bases; unmatched junction nucleotides: 13.

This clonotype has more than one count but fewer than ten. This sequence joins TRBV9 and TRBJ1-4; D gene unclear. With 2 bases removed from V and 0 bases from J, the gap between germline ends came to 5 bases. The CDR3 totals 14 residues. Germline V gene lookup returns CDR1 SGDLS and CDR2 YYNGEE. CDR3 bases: TGTGCCAGCAGCGTTCGTTCAACTAATGAAAAACTGTTTTTT. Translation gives CASSVRSTNEKLFF.

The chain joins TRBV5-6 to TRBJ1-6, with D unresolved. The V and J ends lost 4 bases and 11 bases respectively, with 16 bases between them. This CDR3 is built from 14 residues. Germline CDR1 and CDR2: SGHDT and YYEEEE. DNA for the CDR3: TGTGCCAGCAGCCCGGACGGGATGTTGACACCCCTCCACTTT. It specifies CASSPDGMLTPLHF.

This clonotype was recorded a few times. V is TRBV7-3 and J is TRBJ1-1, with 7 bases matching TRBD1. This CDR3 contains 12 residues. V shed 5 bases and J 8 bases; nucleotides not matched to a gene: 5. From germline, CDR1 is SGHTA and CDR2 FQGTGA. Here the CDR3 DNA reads TGTGCCAGCAGCAACGACAGGGAGGAAGCTTTCTTT. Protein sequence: CASSNDREEAFF.

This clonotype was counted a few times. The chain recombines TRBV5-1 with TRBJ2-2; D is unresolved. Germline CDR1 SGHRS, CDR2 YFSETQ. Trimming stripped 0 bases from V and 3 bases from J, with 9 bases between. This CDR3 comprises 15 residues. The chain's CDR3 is CASSLDGPHTGELFF. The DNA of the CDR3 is TGCGCCAGCAGCTTGGACGGGCCCCACACCGGGGAGCTGTTTTTT. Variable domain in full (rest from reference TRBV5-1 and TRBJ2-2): KAGVTQTPRYLIKTRGQQVTLSCSPISGHRSVSWYQQTPGQGLQFLFEYFSETQRNKGNFPGRFSGRQFSNSRSEMNVSTLELGDSALYLCASSLDGPHTGELFFGEGSRLTVL.

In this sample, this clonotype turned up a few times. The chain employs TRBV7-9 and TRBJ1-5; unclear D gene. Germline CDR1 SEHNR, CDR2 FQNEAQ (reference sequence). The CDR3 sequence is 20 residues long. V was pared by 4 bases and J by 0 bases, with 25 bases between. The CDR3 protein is CASSSGLGDIWEYSNQPQHF. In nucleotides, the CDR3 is TGTGCCAGCAGCTCTGGTCTGGGAGACATATGGGAGTATAGCAATCAGCCCCAGCATTTT.

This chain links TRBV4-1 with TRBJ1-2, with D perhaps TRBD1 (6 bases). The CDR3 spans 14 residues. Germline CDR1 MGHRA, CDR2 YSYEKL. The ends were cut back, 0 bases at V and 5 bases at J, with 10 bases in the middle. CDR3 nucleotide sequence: TGCGCCAGCAGCCAAGAAAGCCAGGGGTATGGCTACACCTTC. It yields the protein CASSQESQGYGYTF.

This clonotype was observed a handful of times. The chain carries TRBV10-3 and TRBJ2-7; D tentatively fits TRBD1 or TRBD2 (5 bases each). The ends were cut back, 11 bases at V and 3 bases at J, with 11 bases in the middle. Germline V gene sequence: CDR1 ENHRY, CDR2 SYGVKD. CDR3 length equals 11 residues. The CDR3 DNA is TGTGCCGGGGGACCGCGCTACGAGCAGTACTTC. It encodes CAGGPRYEQYF.

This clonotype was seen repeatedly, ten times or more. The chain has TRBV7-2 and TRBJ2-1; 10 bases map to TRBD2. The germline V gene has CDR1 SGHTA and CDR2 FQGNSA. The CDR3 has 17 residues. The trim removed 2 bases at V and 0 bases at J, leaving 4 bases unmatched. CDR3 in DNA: TGTGCCAGCAGCTTATTGGCTAGCGGGAGCTCCTACAATGAGCAGTTCTTC. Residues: CASSLLASGSSYNEQFF.

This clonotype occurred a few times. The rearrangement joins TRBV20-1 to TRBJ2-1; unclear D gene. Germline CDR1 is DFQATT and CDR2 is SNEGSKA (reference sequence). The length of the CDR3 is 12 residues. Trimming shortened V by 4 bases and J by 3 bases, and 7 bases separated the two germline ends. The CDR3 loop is CSAMRGYNEQFF. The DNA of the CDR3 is TGCAGTGCTATGCGTGGCTACAATGAGCAGTTCTTC.

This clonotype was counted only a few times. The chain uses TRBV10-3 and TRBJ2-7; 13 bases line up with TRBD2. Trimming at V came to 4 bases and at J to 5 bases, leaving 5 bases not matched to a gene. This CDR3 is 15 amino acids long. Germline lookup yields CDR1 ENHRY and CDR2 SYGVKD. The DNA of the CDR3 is TGTGCCATCAGTGCCGGGACTAGCGGGGCCAACGAGCAGTACTTC. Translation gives CAISAGTSGANEQYF.